Below, 4 T cell receptor beta chains from the same sample are listed, as sequenced in a study of cytomegalovirus exposure and HLA in healthy donors. Primers: 60 Vbeta forward and 13 Jbeta reverse. The repertoire was sequenced with immunoSEQ multiplex PCR; TCRdb's copy has only in-frame clones and lacks some. In total, the table holds under 200,000 clones. The sequenced sample consisted of PBMCs. Source of these receptors: a man younger than 40 in good health and CMV-seronegative.

This chain connects TRBV30 to TRBJ1-1; unclear D gene. Germline lookup yields CDR1 GTSNPN and CDR2 SVGIG (reference sequence). V dropped 4 bases and J dropped 1 base, with 7 bases sitting between them. The length of the CDR3 is 12 residues. In nucleotides, the CDR3 is TGTGCCTGGAACCCAGAGAACACTGAAGCTTTCTTT. Its protein product is CAWNPENTEAFF.

This rearrangement joins TRBV13 to TRBJ1-1, with D possibly TRBD1 on 6 matching bases. The germline V gene has CDR1 PRHDT and CDR2 FYEKMQ (reference sequence). The CDR3 is 15 residues long. The ends were cut back, 2 bases at V and 3 bases at J, with 13 bases in the middle. CDR3: CASSLRGRGDTEAFF. The CDR3 DNA is TGTGCCAGCAGCTTAAGGGGCAGGGGAGACACTGAAGCTTTCTTT.

This chain uses TRBV19 with TRBJ2-7; D gene ambiguous. The CDR3 totals 14 residues. Germline V gives CDR1 LNHDA, CDR2 SQIVND (reference sequence). V was trimmed by 4 bases and J by 0 bases, leaving 10 bases between them. The CDR3 loop is CASSTLAGSYEQYF. The CDR3 bases are TGTGCCAGTAGTACCCTGGCAGGCTCCTACGAGCAGTACTTC.

The chain has TRBV5-1 and TRBJ2-5, with 10 bases lining up with TRBD1. The end of the DNA aligns better with TRBJ2-7, so the J call may be wrong. The CDR3 runs to 14 residues. The V gene's germline CDR1 is SGHRS and CDR2 YFSETQ. CDR3 sequence reads: CASSLSGTGAEQYF. CDR3 coding DNA: TGCGCCAGCAGCTTGTCCGGGACAGGGGCCGAGCAGTACTTC.